This T cell receptor (beta chain) was obtained from a study of T cells in Graves' hyperthyroidism and ophthalmopathy. About this clonotype: Its antigen is undetermined.

CDR1 SNHLY and CDR2 FYNNEI come from the germline V gene. This CDR3 spans 11 amino acids. V was shortened by 8 bases and J by 3 bases, with 7 bases between the two germline ends. Uncontrolled infections, other autoimmune diseases, pregnancy or lactation led to exclusion of patients. Study-wide points: Stable hyperthyroidism and ophthalmopathy were separated using 13 V-J signatures. Model predictions of ophthalmopathy came a median around 7.1 months before onset.

TCR beta CDR3 regions were amplified from RNA. A first-round RT-PCR of the TCR CDR3 used the HTBI primer set. MiXCR was run by TCRdb on the multiplex PCR reads, yielding one entry per CDR3 protein. The sample lists approximately 560,000 distinct CDR3 sequences, 46% seen once, with just under 8.5% in the top ten. This rearrangement joins TRBV2 to TRBJ1-1; D gene ambiguous. The sample taken for sequencing was peripheral blood or thyroid tissue (not recorded which). This TCR was recovered from a woman under 30 with Graves' hyperthyroidism. Here the CDR3 reads CASRMDTEAFF. CDR3 nucleotide sequence: TGTGCCAGCCGAATGGACACTGAAGCTTTCTTT.